This TCR beta chain was recovered during a study of CD8+CD57+ T cells in acquired aplastic anemia. About this clonotype: Its antigen is currently unknown.

Regarding the study as a whole: Fewer than 30 shared CD8+ CDR3s appeared highly expressed within patients' immunodominant clones. The CD8+ Simpson's diversity of patients and controls was not significantly different.

TCR beta VDJ and CDR3 profiling used genomic DNA as template. A single record per CDR3 protein comes from TCRdb applying MiXCR to the reads. The sample yields 110,000 or so distinct CDR3 sequences, 51% seen once. Trimming stripped 7 bases from V and 4 bases from J, with 14 bases between. Germline CDR1 is SGHRS and CDR2 is YFSETQ. CDR3 length equals 13 residues. This clonotype was sampled from a human donor in good health, serving as a control. This rearrangement joins TRBV5-1 to TRBJ1-1; D is unclear. Specimen: sorted CD4+, CD8+, or CD8+CD57+ T cells (not recorded which) from PBMCs. CDR3 loop: CASGVSRGTEAFF. CDR3 sequence (DNA): TGCGCCAGCGGGGTTTCTCGGGGCACTGAAGCTTTCTTT.